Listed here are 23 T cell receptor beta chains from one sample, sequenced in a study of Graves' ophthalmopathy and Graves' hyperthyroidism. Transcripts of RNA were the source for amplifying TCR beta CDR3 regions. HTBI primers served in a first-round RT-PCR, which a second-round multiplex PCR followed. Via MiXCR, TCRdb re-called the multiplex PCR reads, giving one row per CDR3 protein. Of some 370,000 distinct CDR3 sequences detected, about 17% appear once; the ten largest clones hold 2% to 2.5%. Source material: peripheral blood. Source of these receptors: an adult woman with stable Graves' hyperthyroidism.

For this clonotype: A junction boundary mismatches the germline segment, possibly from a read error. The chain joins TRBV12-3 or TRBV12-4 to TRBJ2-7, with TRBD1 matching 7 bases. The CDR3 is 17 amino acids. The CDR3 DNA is TGTGCCAGCAGACTTGACAGGGCGCCGGGTCTGAGGTACGAGCGGTACTTC. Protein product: CASRLDRAPGLRYERYF.

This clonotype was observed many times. Here the CDR3 DNA reads TGTGCCAGCGCCGAGGGGGGGGGCAATCAGCCCCAGCATTTT. As protein: CASAEGGGNQPQHF. V and J are TRBV27 and TRBJ1-5; TRBD1 is a possible D gene (6 bases). CDR3 length: 14 residues. V was pared by 8 bases and J by 2 bases, with 13 bases between. CDR1 MNHEY and CDR2 SMNVEV come from the germline V gene (reference sequence).

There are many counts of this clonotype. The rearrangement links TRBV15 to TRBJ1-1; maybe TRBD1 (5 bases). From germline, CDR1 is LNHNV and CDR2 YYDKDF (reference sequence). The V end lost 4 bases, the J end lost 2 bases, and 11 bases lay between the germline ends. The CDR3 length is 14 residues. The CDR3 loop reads CATSIRAPNTEAFF. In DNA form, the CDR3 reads TGTGCCACCAGCATCAGGGCCCCTAACACTGAAGCTTTCTTT. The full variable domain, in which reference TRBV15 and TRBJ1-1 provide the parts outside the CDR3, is DAMVIQNPRYQVTQFGKPVTLSCSQTLNHNVMYWYQQKSSQAPKLLFHYYDKDFNNEADTPDNFQSRRPNTSFCFLDIRSPGLGDTAMYLCATSIRAPNTEAFFGQGTRLTVV.

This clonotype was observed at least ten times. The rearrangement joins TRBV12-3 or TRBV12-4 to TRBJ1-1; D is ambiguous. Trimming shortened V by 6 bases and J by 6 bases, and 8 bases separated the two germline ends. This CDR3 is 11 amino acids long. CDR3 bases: TGTGCCAGCAGGACGAGAGCTGAAGCTTTCTTT. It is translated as CASRTRAEAFF.

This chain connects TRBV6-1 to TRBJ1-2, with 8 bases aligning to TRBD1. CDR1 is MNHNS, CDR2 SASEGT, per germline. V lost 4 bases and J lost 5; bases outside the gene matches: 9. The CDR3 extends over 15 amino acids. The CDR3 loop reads CASSGGQGNRYGYTF. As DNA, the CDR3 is TGTGCCAGCAGTGGCGGACAGGGCAATAGGTATGGCTACACCTTC.

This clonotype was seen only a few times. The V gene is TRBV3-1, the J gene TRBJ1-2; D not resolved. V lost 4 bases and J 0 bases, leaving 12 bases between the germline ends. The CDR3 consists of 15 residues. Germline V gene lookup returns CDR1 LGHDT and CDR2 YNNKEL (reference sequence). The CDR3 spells CASSPRAIANYGYTF. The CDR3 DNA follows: TGTGCCAGCAGCCCCCGTGCGATTGCTAACTATGGCTACACCTTC.

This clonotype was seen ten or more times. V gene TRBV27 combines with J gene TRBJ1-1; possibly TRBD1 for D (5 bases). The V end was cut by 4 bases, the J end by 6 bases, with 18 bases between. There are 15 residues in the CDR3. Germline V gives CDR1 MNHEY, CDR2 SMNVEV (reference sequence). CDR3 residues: CASSSTMGRVAEAFF. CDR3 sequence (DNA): TGTGCCAGCAGTTCCACGATGGGGCGCGTTGCTGAAGCTTTCTTT.

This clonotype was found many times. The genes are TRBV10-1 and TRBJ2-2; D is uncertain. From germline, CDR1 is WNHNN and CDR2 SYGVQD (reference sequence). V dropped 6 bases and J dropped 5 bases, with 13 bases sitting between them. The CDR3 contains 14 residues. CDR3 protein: CASSQIPWTGELFF. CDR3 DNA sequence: TGCGCCAGCAGCCAAATACCTTGGACCGGGGAGCTGTTTTTT.

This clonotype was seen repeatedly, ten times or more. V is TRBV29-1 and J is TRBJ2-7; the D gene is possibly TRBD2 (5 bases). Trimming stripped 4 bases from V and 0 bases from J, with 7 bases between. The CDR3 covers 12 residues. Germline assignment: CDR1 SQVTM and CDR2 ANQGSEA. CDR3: CSVGLNSYEQYF. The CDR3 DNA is TGCAGCGTTGGACTAAACTCCTACGAGCAGTACTTC.

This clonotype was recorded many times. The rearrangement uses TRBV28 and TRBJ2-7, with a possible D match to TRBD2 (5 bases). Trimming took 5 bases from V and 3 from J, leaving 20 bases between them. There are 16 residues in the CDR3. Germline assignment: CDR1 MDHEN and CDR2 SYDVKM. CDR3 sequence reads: CASSPLPEAEIYEQYF. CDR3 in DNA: TGTGCCAGCAGTCCCCTCCCGGAGGCCGAAATCTACGAGCAGTACTTC.

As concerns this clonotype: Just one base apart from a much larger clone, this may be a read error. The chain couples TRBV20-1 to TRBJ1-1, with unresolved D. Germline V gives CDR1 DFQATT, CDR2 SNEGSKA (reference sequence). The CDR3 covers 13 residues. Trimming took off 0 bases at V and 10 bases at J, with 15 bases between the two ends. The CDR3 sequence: CSARDGGSAGAFF. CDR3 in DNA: TGCAGTGCTAGAGATGGAGGGTCGGCTGGAGCTTTCTTT.

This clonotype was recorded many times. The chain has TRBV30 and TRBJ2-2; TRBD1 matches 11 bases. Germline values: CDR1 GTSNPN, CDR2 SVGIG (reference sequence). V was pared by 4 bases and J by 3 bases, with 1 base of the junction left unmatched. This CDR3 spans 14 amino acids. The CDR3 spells CAWMDRGHTGELFF. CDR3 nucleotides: TGTGCCTGGATGGACAGGGGGCACACCGGGGAGCTGTTTTTT. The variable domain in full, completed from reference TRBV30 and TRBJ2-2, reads SQTIHQWPATLVQPVGSPLSLECTVEGTSNPNLYWYRQAAGRGLQLLFYSVGIGQISSEVPQNLSASRPQDRQFILSSKKLLLSDSGFYLCAWMDRGHTGELFFGEGSRLTVL.

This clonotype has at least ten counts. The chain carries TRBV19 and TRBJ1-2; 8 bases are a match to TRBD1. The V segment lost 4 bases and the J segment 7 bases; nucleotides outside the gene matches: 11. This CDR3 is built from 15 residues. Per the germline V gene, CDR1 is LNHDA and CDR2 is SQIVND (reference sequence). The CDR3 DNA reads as TGTGCCAGTAGTACCCCCAGGGGGCGCAGGAGTGGCTACACCTTC. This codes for CASSTPRGRRSGYTF.

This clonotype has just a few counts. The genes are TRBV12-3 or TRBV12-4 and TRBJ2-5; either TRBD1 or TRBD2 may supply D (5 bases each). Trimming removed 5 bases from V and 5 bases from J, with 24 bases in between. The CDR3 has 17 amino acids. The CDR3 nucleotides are TGTGCCAGCAGTGAAGCGAGGGTCCGTGGGGGTGGGGAGACCCAGTACTTC. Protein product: CASSEARVRGGGETQYF.

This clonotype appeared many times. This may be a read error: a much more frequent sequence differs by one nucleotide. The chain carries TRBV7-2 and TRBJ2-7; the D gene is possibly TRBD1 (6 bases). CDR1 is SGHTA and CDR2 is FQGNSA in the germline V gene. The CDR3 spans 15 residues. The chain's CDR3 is CASSSAGQFLYGQYF. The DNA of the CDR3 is TGTGCCAGCAGTTCCGCCGGACAGTTCCTATACGGGCAGTACTTC.

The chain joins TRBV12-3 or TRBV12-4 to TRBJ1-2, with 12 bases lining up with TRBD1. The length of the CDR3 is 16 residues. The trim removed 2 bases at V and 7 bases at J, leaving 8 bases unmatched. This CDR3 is CASSLRGQGAFGGYTF. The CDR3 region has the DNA TGTGCCAGCAGTTTAAGGGGACAGGGGGCGTTCGGTGGCTACACCTTC.

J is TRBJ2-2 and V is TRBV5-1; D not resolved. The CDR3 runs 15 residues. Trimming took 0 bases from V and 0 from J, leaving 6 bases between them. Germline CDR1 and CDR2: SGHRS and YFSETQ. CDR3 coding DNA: TGCGCCAGCAGCTTGGGTCAGCCGAACACCGGGGAGCTGTTTTTT. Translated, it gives CASSLGQPNTGELFF.

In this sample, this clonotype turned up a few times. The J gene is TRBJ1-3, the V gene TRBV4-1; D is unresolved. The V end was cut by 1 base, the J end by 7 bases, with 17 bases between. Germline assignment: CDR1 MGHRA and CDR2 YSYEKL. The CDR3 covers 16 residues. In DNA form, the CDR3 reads TGCGCCAGCAGCCAAGGAATCAGTTTTCTACCGAACACCATATATTTT. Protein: CASSQGISFLPNTIYF.

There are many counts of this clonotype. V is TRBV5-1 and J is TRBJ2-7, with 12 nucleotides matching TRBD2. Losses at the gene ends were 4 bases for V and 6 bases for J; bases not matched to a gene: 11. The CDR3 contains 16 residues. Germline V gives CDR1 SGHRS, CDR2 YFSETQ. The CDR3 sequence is CASSGLAGGPRGEQYF. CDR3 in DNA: TGCGCCAGCAGCGGGCTAGCGGGAGGGCCTAGGGGCGAGCAGTACTTC.

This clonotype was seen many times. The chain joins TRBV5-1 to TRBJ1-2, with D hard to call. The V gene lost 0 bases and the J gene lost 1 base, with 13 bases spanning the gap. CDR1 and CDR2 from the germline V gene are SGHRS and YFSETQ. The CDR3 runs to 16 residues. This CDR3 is CASSLGQNRINYGYTF. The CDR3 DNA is TGCGCCAGCAGCTTGGGTCAGAATCGAATTAACTATGGCTACACCTTC.

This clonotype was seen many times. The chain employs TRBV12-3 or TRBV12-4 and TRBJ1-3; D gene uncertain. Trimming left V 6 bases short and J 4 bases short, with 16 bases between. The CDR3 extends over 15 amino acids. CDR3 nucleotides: TGTGCCAGCAGCCCCTTGTGGGTCTCCGGAAACACCATATATTTT. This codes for CASSPLWVSGNTIYF.

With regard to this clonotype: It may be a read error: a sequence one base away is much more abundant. In DNA form, the CDR3 reads TGTGCCAGCAGCCCTGTCTATCTTGGGGCCAAAAACATTAAGTACTTC. Its translation: CASSPVYLGAKNIKYF. V and J are TRBV11-2 and TRBJ2-4; perhaps TRBD1 as D (5 bases). Germline CDR1 SGHAT, CDR2 FQNNGV. The CDR3 runs 16 residues.

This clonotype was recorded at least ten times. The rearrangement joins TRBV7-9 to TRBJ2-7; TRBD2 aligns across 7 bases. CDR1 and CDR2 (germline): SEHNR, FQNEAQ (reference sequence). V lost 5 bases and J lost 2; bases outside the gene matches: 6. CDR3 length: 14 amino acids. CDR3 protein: CASSLAGTTYEQYF. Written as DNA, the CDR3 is TGTGCCAGCAGCCTCGCCGGGACTACCTACGAGCAGTACTTC.